This entry lists 32 T cell receptor beta chains sequenced from one sample in a study of cytomegalovirus exposure and HLA in healthy donors. Data came from immunoSEQ multiplex PCR; TCRdb stores just in-frame clones and leaves some out. The top ten clones hold under 0.45% of a sample with roughly 250,000 clones, around 90% of them seen once. Sequenced input: PBMCs. The receptors shown here come from a woman between 18 and 29 years old in good health and CMV-seronegative.

V usage is TRBV14 and J usage is TRBJ2-1, with 8 positions matching TRBD2. This CDR3 spans 19 amino acids. Germline assignment: CDR1 SGHDN and CDR2 FVKESK. The V and J ends lost 4 bases and 7 bases, in that order; junction bases with no gene match: 21. CDR3 nucleotide sequence: TGTGCCAGCAGCCGGAACGCTCCGGGGGGGGCCTATTCCAGGAATGAGCAGTTCTTC. Protein sequence: CASSRNAPGGAYSRNEQFF.

The rearrangement uses TRBV5-6 and TRBJ1-4; TRBD1 matches at 7 bases. This CDR3 has 15 residues. After removal of 4 bases from V and 6 bases from J, the junction contained 9 bases not matched to a gene. Germline assignment: CDR1 SGHDT and CDR2 YYEEEE. CDR3 region: CASSGRTGLDEKLFF. The CDR3 DNA reads as TGTGCCAGCAGCGGGCGGACAGGATTGGATGAAAAACTGTTTTTT. The whole variable domain, filled in from reference TRBV5-6 and TRBJ1-4, reads DAGVTQSPTHLIKTRGQQVTLRCSPKSGHDTVSWYQQALGQGPQFIFQYYEEEERQRGNFPDRFSGHQFPNYSSELNVNALLLGDSALYLCASSGRTGLDEKLFFGSGTQLSVL.

This rearrangement joins TRBV10-3 to TRBJ1-1; D unresolved. V was shortened by 3 bases and J by 1 base, with 9 bases between the two germline ends. Germline V gene data show CDR1 as ENHRY and CDR2 as SYGVKD. The CDR3 consists of 14 residues. CDR3 sequence: CAISEYRENTEAFF. In DNA, the CDR3 is TGTGCCATCAGTGAATACCGGGAGAACACTGAAGCTTTCTTT.

The V call is TRBV27, the J call TRBJ2-1; 7 positions match TRBD1. The CDR3 runs 16 residues. Germline CDR1 reads MNHEY; CDR2 reads SMNVEV (reference sequence). J lost 8 bases, V lost 2 bases, and 12 bases had no gene match. The CDR3 here is CASSLIETGKFDEQFF. The CDR3 DNA reads TGTGCCAGCAGTTTAATCGAGACAGGGAAGTTCGATGAGCAGTTCTTC.

The chain couples TRBV2 to TRBJ2-3; TRBD2 aligns across 8 bases. Germline CDR1 and CDR2: SNHLY and FYNNEI. V was pared by 10 bases and J by 2 bases, with 11 bases of the junction left unmatched. The CDR3 length is 15 residues. This chain's CDR3 is CATTPAGENTDTQYF. For the CDR3, the DNA is TGTGCCACCACCCCAGCGGGGGAAAACACAGATACGCAGTATTTT.

The chain uses TRBV10-3 and TRBJ2-3; perhaps TRBD1 as D (5 bases). Trimming removed 6 bases from V and 0 bases from J, with 10 bases in between. The CDR3 extends over 14 amino acids. Germline values: CDR1 ENHRY, CDR2 SYGVKD. Here the CDR3 DNA reads TGTGCCATCAGGGGTCAGGGTAGCACAGATACGCAGTATTTT. Its translation is CAIRGQGSTDTQYF.

V gene TRBV5-6 combines with J gene TRBJ2-2; weak D call: TRBD1 (6 bases). The CDR3 consists of 14 residues. V lost 4 bases and J lost 7, with 14 bases in between. The germline V gene has CDR1 SGHDT and CDR2 YYEEEE. The CDR3 bases are TGTGCCAGCAGCCTTTTACAGGGATACGGGGAGCTGTTTTTT. This sequence encodes CASSLLQGYGELFF. Full variable domain (outside the CDR3, taken from reference TRBV5-6 and TRBJ2-2): DAGVTQSPTHLIKTRGQQVTLRCSPKSGHDTVSWYQQALGQGPQFIFQYYEEEERQRGNFPDRFSGHQFPNYSSELNVNALLLGDSALYLCASSLLQGYGELFFGEGSRLTVL.

The chain joins TRBV5-1 to TRBJ2-6; D remains ambiguous. The length of the CDR3 is 14 residues. The germline CDR1 and CDR2 sequences are SGHRS and YFSETQ. Trimming pared 4 bases from V and 1 base from J, leaving 6 bases between. CDR3 sequence (DNA): TGCGCCAGCAGCAGCAATTCTGGGGCCAACGTCCTGACTTTC. Encoded protein: CASSSNSGANVLTF.

The chain couples TRBV10-1 to TRBJ2-3; TRBD2 is a possible D gene (5 bases). CDR3 length: 14 residues. The V gene lost 8 bases and the J gene lost 8 bases, with 20 bases spanning the gap. Germline CDR1 and CDR2: WNHNN and SYGVQD (reference sequence). CDR3 nucleotide sequence: TGCGCCAGCTCGCCCCCCCTCGAGGCGGGTACGCAGTATTTT. Translated, it gives CASSPPLEAGTQYF.

The rearrangement links TRBV29-1 to TRBJ1-2, with 7 bases matching TRBD1. CDR1 is SQVTM, CDR2 ANQGSEA, per germline. This CDR3 has 13 amino acids. Germline trimming cut 4 bases from V and 6 bases from J; bases unmatched to any gene: 8. As DNA, the CDR3 is TGCAGCGTTGTCAGGGGGGATACGGATGGCTACACCTTC. This sequence encodes CSVVRGDTDGYTF.

V usage is TRBV10-3 and J usage is TRBJ2-6; the D gene is possibly TRBD2 (6 bases). This CDR3 is 14 amino acids long. Germline V lookup: CDR1 ENHRY, CDR2 SYGVKD. The ends were cut back, 7 bases at V and 1 base at J, with 8 bases in the middle. The CDR3 is CAITRGSGANVLTF. Written as DNA, the CDR3 is TGTGCCATCACTCGGGGGTCTGGGGCCAACGTCCTGACTTTC.

This clone came up once. The chain couples TRBV30 to TRBJ2-3; 7 positions match TRBD2. Germline CDR1 GTSNPN, CDR2 SVGIG (reference sequence). Trimming removed 3 bases from V and 1 base from J; junction bases left unmatched: 10. The CDR3 is 16 residues long. The CDR3: CAWSQRSAGGTDTQYF. CDR3 sequence (DNA): TGTGCCTGGAGCCAGAGGTCGGCGGGGGGCACAGATACGCAGTATTTT.

CDR3 in DNA: TGTGCCACTCGGCCGGGGGACAGCTCTGGCTACACCTTC. This codes for CATRPGDSSGYTF. This sequence joins TRBV7-9 and TRBJ1-2, with 7 bases matching TRBD1. This CDR3 contains 13 residues. Trimming cost V 10 bases and J 7 bases; bases outside gene matches: 12. Germline assignment: CDR1 SEHNR and CDR2 FQNEAQ (reference sequence).

The rearrangement links TRBV5-8 to TRBJ2-7, with 11 bases lining up with TRBD2. Germline V gene data show CDR1 as SGHTS and CDR2 as YDEGEE. V was pared by 4 bases and J by 7 bases, with 16 bases of the junction left unmatched. The CDR3 extends over 17 amino acids. The CDR3 spells CASSPGLAGATGGEQYF. The CDR3 DNA reads as TGTGCCAGCAGCCCCGGACTAGCGGGTGCCACTGGAGGTGAGCAGTACTTC.

The chain has TRBV29-1 and TRBJ2-1; TRBD2 is a possible D gene (5 bases). Germline V gives CDR1 SQVTM, CDR2 ANQGSEA. The CDR3 has 14 amino acids. Trimming took 2 bases from V and 9 from J, leaving 17 bases between them. Here the CDR3 DNA reads TGCAGCGTTGAAACGAGGGCCACAAGGGCTGAGCAGTTCTTC. Its translation is CSVETRATRAEQFF.

CDR3 bases: TGTGCCAGCAGCGTAGATGGGAGGCTCACTGAAGCTTTCTTT. Translated, it gives CASSVDGRLTEAFF. The genes are TRBV9 and TRBJ1-1; D remains unclear. V dropped 0 bases and J dropped 4 bases, with 10 bases sitting between them. This CDR3 has 14 amino acids. Looked up from germline, CDR1 is SGDLS and CDR2 is YYNGEE.

The CDR3 protein is CATTDLRTETQYF. The CDR3 nucleotides read TGCGCCACCACAGACCTTCGAACGGAGACCCAGTACTTC. The chain has TRBV10-2 and TRBJ2-5; D unresolved. In germline, CDR1 is WSHSY, CDR2 SAAADI. V shed 10 bases and J shed 5 bases, with 17 bases lying between them. This CDR3 is 13 amino acids long.

The rearrangement links TRBV5-4 to TRBJ1-1, with D hard to call. This CDR3 is built from 12 residues. Per the germline V gene, CDR1 is SGHNT and CDR2 is YYREEE (reference sequence). V was trimmed by 4 bases and J by 9 bases, leaving 13 bases between them. The CDR3 DNA reads as TGTGCCAGCAGCCCCTTATCCGGGAAAGCTTTCTTT. It encodes CASSPLSGKAFF.

This rearrangement joins TRBV27 to TRBJ2-7; 15 bases line up with TRBD2. CDR3 length: 15 residues. In germline, CDR1 is MNHEY, CDR2 SMNVEV (reference sequence). Germline trimming cut 5 bases from V and 5 bases from J; bases unmatched to any gene: 4. This CDR3 is CASSPGTSGGNEQYV. Here the CDR3 DNA reads TGTGCCAGCAGTCCTGGGACTAGCGGGGGGAACGAGCAGTACGTC.

V and J are TRBV19 and TRBJ1-6; D remains unclear. Trimming took off 7 bases at V and 10 bases at J, with 20 bases between the two ends. There are 15 residues in the CDR3. Germline V CDR1 and CDR2: LNHDA, SQIVND (reference sequence). CDR3 sequence: CASTRYMDYQSPLHF. CDR3 sequence (DNA): TGTGCCAGTACCCGATACATGGACTACCAATCACCCCTCCACTTT.

DNA of the CDR3: TGTGCCAGCAGCGTAGCGGGCAGGGGGCTCGGGGAGCTGTTTTTT. Protein: CASSVAGRGLGELFF. V is TRBV9 and J is TRBJ2-2; 8 bases agree with TRBD1. The V gene end was trimmed by 0 bases and the J gene end by 7 bases; junction bases not matched to a gene: 5. Germline V lookup: CDR1 SGDLS, CDR2 YYNGEE. The CDR3 length is 15 residues. The full variable domain, rest sourced from reference TRBV9 and TRBJ2-2, is DSGVTQTPKHLITATGQRVTLRCSPRSGDLSVYWYQQSLDQGLQFLIQYYNGEERAKGNILERFSAQQFPDLHSELNLSSLELGDSALYFCASSVAGRGLGELFFGEGSRLTVL.

In its sample, this clone was seen a few times. The chain carries TRBV28 and TRBJ1-2; D not certain. From germline, CDR1 is MDHEN and CDR2 SYDVKM. The CDR3 has 12 residues. Trimming removed 3 bases from V and 5 bases from J, with 7 bases in between. The DNA for the CDR3 is TGTGCCAGCAGTTTGGCGGGGTATGGCTACACCTTC. Its protein is CASSLAGYGYTF.

Ten or more counts support this clone. The V and J genes are TRBV27 and TRBJ1-6, with TRBD1 as a possible D gene (6 bases). Per the germline V gene, CDR1 is MNHEY and CDR2 is SMNVEV (reference sequence). The CDR3 is 15 residues long. The V gene lost 2 bases and the J gene lost 9 bases, with 14 bases spanning the gap. Here the CDR3 reads CASSLAGGHGSPLHF. Here the CDR3 DNA reads TGTGCCAGCAGTTTAGCGGGGGGGCACGGTTCACCCCTCCACTTT.

This clone occurred once. V gene TRBV4-3 combines with J gene TRBJ1-2, with 12 bases aligning to TRBD1. V was pared by 1 base and J by 3 bases, with 3 bases of the junction left unmatched. CDR1 is LGHNA, CDR2 YSLEER, per germline. This CDR3 spans 16 amino acids. CDR3: CASSQGGQGADYGYTF. CDR3 nucleotides: TGCGCCAGCAGCCAAGGGGGACAGGGGGCCGACTATGGCTACACCTTC.

The chain uses TRBV5-1 and TRBJ1-3, with no clear D. Germline V gene data show CDR1 as SGHRS and CDR2 as YFSETQ. This CDR3 is built from 14 residues. The ends were cut back, 3 bases at V and 0 bases at J, with 7 bases in the middle. The CDR3 sequence: CASSSSGSGNTIYF. CDR3 nucleotide sequence: TGCGCCAGCAGCTCCAGTGGCTCTGGAAACACCATATATTTT.

The gene calls are TRBV9 and TRBJ2-1; 11 bases line up with TRBD2. V was pared by 4 bases and J by 5 bases, with 5 bases of the junction left unmatched. Germline values: CDR1 SGDLS, CDR2 YYNGEE. The CDR3 covers 15 residues. CDR3 residues: CASSPTSGADNEQFF. CDR3 coding DNA: TGTGCCAGCAGCCCGACTAGCGGGGCCGACAATGAGCAGTTCTTC.

The gene calls are TRBV11-2 and TRBJ2-7, with TRBD1 identical over 11 bases. The CDR3 length is 16 residues. V lost 2 bases, J lost 3 bases, and 6 bases stayed unmatched. Germline V CDR1 and CDR2: SGHAT, FQNNGV. For the CDR3, the DNA is TGTGCCAGCAGCTTATCGCGGACAGGGGGCATCTACGAGCAGTACTTC. Translating gives CASSLSRTGGIYEQYF.

The V gene is TRBV19, the J gene TRBJ2-5; D gene uncertain. CDR1 is LNHDA, CDR2 SQIVND, per germline (reference sequence). The CDR3 spans 12 residues. The ends were cut back, 4 bases at V and 5 bases at J, with 8 bases in the middle. The CDR3 reads CASSTRRETQYF. In DNA form, the CDR3 reads TGTGCCAGTAGTACTAGAAGGGAGACCCAGTACTTC.

V gene TRBV28 combines with J gene TRBJ2-3; 8 nucleotides align to TRBD1. The CDR3 length is 15 residues. Looked up from germline, CDR1 is MDHEN and CDR2 is SYDVKM. Losses at the gene ends were 5 bases for V and 2 bases for J; bases not matched to a gene: 6. CDR3 protein: CASSPRTGTTDTQYF. CDR3 bases: TGTGCCAGCAGTCCTCGGACAGGGACCACAGATACGCAGTATTTT.

The chain joins TRBV19 to TRBJ2-1; TRBD2 matches 7 bases. The trim removed 4 bases at V and 1 base at J, leaving 7 bases unmatched. CDR1 and CDR2 from the germline V gene are LNHDA and SQIVND (reference sequence). The CDR3 spans 16 residues. The CDR3 coding sequence is TGTGCCAGTAGTAGTGTGGGGGGGAATTCCTACAATGAGCAGTTCTTC. It codes for CASSSVGGNSYNEQFF.

This clone was observed once. CDR3 coding DNA: TGTGCCAGCAGCTTGAGGGGCGCCTTCACTGAAGCTTTCTTT. Its translation: CASSLRGAFTEAFF. This chain links TRBV5-4 with TRBJ1-1, with D perhaps TRBD1 (5 bases). This CDR3 is built from 14 residues. Trimming left V 1 base short and J 4 bases short, with 11 bases between. The germline V gene has CDR1 SGHNT and CDR2 YYREEE (reference sequence).

This clone was counted once. The V and J genes are TRBV7-9 and TRBJ1-2; D gene unclear. The ends were cut back, 3 bases at V and 5 bases at J, with 4 bases in the middle. This CDR3 contains 11 residues. Germline CDR1 reads SEHNR; CDR2 reads FQNEAQ (reference sequence). The CDR3 is CASSFSYGYTF. In DNA, the CDR3 is TGTGCCAGCAGCTTTTCGTATGGCTACACCTTC.